This T cell receptor (beta chain) is from a study of CD8+ T cells in alopecia areata. Across the whole study: Tofacitinib administration to treated patients was oral, at 5 to 10 mg twice daily. Tofacitinib lasted 6 to 18 months, then 6 months off drug.

RNA extraction and reverse transcription yielded cDNA as sequencing template. TCRdb keeps only in-frame clones here, not all; method: immunoSEQ multiplex PCR. The table lists 150,000 or so clones, roughly 61% of them singletons, with roughly 6.5% in the top ten. Germline V lookup: CDR1 MNHNY, CDR2 SVGAGI (reference sequence). The CDR3 is 11 amino acids. With 6 bases removed from V and 4 bases from J, the gap between germline ends came to 6 bases. Overall study results and limits: Higher clonality than in normal scalp was seen in lesional scalp, especially alopecia totalis/universalis.

Comments on this clone: Its antigen is not known.

The specimen was CD4+ T cells sorted from blood, collected at week 0. The chain carries TRBV6-6 and TRBJ2-5; D is undetermined. This clonotype was obtained from a human donor with alopecia areata. Here the CDR3 reads CASRVGETQYF. CDR3 nucleotides: TGTGCCAGCAGGGTGGGAGAGACCCAGTACTTC.